These 22 T cell receptor beta chains share one sample of origin, sequenced in a study of T cells in Graves' hyperthyroidism and ophthalmopathy. From RNA transcripts, TCR beta CDR3 regions were amplified. An initial round of RT-PCR targeting the TCR CDR3 relied on the HTBI primer set. A single record per CDR3 protein comes from TCRdb applying MiXCR to the multiplex PCR reads. Among some 210,000 distinct CDR3 sequences, 15% to 20% were seen once, and the ten largest hold 50%. Sequencing was performed on blood. The receptors come from a man aged 45-60 years with Graves' hyperthyroidism.

This clonotype was seen ten or more times. This chain joins TRBV7-9 and TRBJ2-1; D is ambiguous. Germline V lookup: CDR1 SEHNR, CDR2 FQNEAQ (reference sequence). CDR3 size: 14 residues. Trimming stripped 4 bases from V and 3 bases from J, with 10 bases between. CDR3 loop: CASSWKGSYNEQFF. In DNA, the CDR3 is TGTGCCAGCAGCTGGAAGGGCAGCTACAATGAGCAGTTCTTC.

This clonotype appeared a few times. This chain connects TRBV20-1 to TRBJ1-2, with D unclear. The CDR3 covers 14 residues. V lost 3 bases, J lost 4 bases, and 15 bases lay in between. CDR1 and CDR2 from the germline V gene are DFQATT and SNEGSKA (reference sequence). CDR3 sequence reads: CSASSLGWSYGYTF. The CDR3 DNA sequence: TGCAGTGCTAGTTCCCTGGGGTGGAGCTATGGCTACACCTTC.

In this sample, this clonotype turned up many times. The V gene is TRBV12-3 or TRBV12-4, the J gene TRBJ1-2, with no clear D. The ends were cut back, 1 base at V and 2 bases at J, with 8 bases in the middle. The CDR3 length is 14 residues. CDR3 nucleotides: TGTGCCAGCAGTTTAGGCAGGCGAAACTATGGCTACACCTTC. This translates into CASSLGRRNYGYTF.

Only a few counts were recorded for this clonotype. V is TRBV24-1 and J is TRBJ2-3; 8 bases fit TRBD1. Germline assignment: CDR1 KGHDR and CDR2 SFDVKD. The ends lost 3 bases at V and 3 bases at J; junction bases unmatched: 7. This CDR3 spans 16 amino acids. CDR3 sequence (DNA): TGTGCCACCAGTGATCCAGGACAGGGTGGGACAGATACGCAGTATTTT. Translating it yields CATSDPGQGGTDTQYF.

The sample holds a few counts of this clonotype. The CDR3 DNA is TGTGCCAGCAGCGAAGGAGGTAACTACAATGAGCAGTTCTTC. Translating gives CASSEGGNYNEQFF. The chain is built from TRBV4-2 and TRBJ2-1, with a weak D call TRBD2 (5 bases). V lost 5 bases and J lost 3, with 11 bases in between. The CDR3 consists of 14 residues. Germline V gene data show CDR1 as LGHNA and CDR2 as YNFKEQ.

This clonotype has more than one count but fewer than ten. The chain employs TRBV5-6 and TRBJ2-4; D uncertain. Trimming removed 1 base from V and 0 bases from J, with 2 bases in between. This CDR3 comprises 13 residues. The germline gives CDR1 SGHDT, CDR2 YYEEEE. The CDR3 nucleotides are TGTGCCAGCAGCTTGATAGCCAAAAACATTCAGTACTTC. As protein: CASSLIAKNIQYF.

This chain uses TRBV3-1 with TRBJ1-4; 8 bases are a match to TRBD1. The V gene's germline CDR1 is LGHDT and CDR2 YNNKEL (reference sequence). Unmatched junction bases numbered 2, after V lost 4 bases and J lost 7 bases. This CDR3 is 13 amino acids long. For the CDR3, the DNA is TGTGCCAGCAGCCTAGGACAGGGTGAAAAACTGTTTTTT. Translation: CASSLGQGEKLFF.

This clonotype was detected ten times or more. The chain recombines TRBV3-1 with TRBJ2-7; TRBD1 aligns across 8 bases. The V gene end was trimmed by 5 bases and the J gene end by 12 bases; junction bases not matched to a gene: 6. Germline CDR1 reads LGHDT; CDR2 reads YNNKEL (reference sequence). This CDR3 has 11 residues. The CDR3 DNA reads as TGTGCCAGCAGCTCTCCGGGACAGGTGTACTTC. Amino acid sequence: CASSSPGQVYF.

This clonotype was seen a few times. The V gene is TRBV2, the J gene TRBJ1-2; 7 bases are shared with TRBD1. CDR1 is SNHLY, CDR2 FYNNEI, per germline. CDR3 length: 13 amino acids. Losses at the gene ends were 7 bases for V and 8 bases for J; bases not matched to a gene: 10. DNA for the CDR3: TGTGCCAGCAAACTCGGGGTGGACAGGGGCTACACCTTC. Its translation: CASKLGVDRGYTF. Combining the CDR3 with reference TRBV2 and TRBJ1-2 gives the whole variable domain EPEVTQTPSHQVTQMGQEVILRCVPISNHLYFYWYRQILGQKVEFLVSFYNNEISEKSEIFDDQFSVERPDGSNFTLKIRSTKLEDSAMYFCASKLGVDRGYTFGSGTRLTVV.

This chain joins TRBV12-3 or TRBV12-4 and TRBJ2-5; TRBD2 might be the D (5 bases). V was cut by 7 bases and J by 5 bases, with 14 bases left in between. This CDR3 comprises 13 residues. CDR3 sequence reads: CASTPLPSETQYF. The CDR3 bases are TGTGCCAGCACACCCCTTCCTAGCGAGACCCAGTACTTC.

This clonotype occurred many times. This rearrangement joins TRBV2 to TRBJ2-3; TRBD2 agrees at 8 bases. Germline CDR1 and CDR2: SNHLY and FYNNEI. The CDR3 extends over 15 amino acids. V dropped 6 bases and J dropped 3; count of bases not matched to a gene: 8. The DNA for the CDR3 is TGTGCCAGCAGGGAACTCATAGCGGGAACAGATACGCAGTATTTT. Residues: CASRELIAGTDTQYF.

This clonotype was found many times. This chain uses TRBV28 with TRBJ1-2, with no clear D. Germline V CDR1 and CDR2: MDHEN, SYDVKM. Trimming removed 2 bases at V and 8 bases at J, with 15 bases between. The CDR3 consists of 14 residues. DNA for the CDR3: TGTGCCAGCAGTTTAATGAAGGCAGGCCACGGCTACACCTTC. It encodes CASSLMKAGHGYTF.

This clonotype was observed a few times. The conserved phenylalanine or tryptophan normally closing the CDR3 is absent here, so this likely arose from a read error. CDR3 protein: CASSLYSRGDLNTEAFL. In DNA form, the CDR3 reads TGTGCCAGCAGTTTATACTCGAGAGGGGATCTGAACACTGAAGCTTTCCTT. This sequence joins TRBV27 and TRBJ1-1; maybe TRBD1 (5 bases). Germline loops: CDR1 MNHEY, CDR2 SMNVEV (reference sequence). This CDR3 spans 17 amino acids. V lost 1 base, J lost 0 bases, and 15 bases lay in between.

The genes are TRBV28 and TRBJ1-5; the match to TRBD1 covers 7 bases. CDR3 size: 14 residues. J was trimmed by 4 bases and V by 4 bases; bases with no gene match: 4. Germline values: CDR1 MDHEN, CDR2 SYDVKM. The CDR3 DNA sequence: TGTGCCAGCAGTTGGGACAGACTTAATCAGCCCCAGCATTTT. It yields the protein CASSWDRLNQPQHF.

This clonotype was seen repeatedly, ten times or more. The chain couples TRBV7-3 to TRBJ2-2, with D unclear. The germline V and J ends were trimmed by 0 bases and 5 bases, with 4 bases remaining between them. The CDR3 is made up of 13 amino acids. Germline V gene data show CDR1 as SGHTA and CDR2 as FQGTGA. Here the CDR3 DNA reads TGTGCCAGCAGCTTAACGGGGACCGGGGAGCTGTTTTTT. This encodes CASSLTGTGELFF.

This clonotype was seen at least ten times. This sequence joins TRBV11-2 and TRBJ2-7; D is perhaps TRBD2 (5 bases). V was clipped by 6 bases and J by 3 bases, with 18 bases between them. Germline V lookup: CDR1 SGHAT, CDR2 FQNNGV. The CDR3 length is 15 residues. This CDR3 is CASSYTAEGGYEQYF. Written as DNA, the CDR3 is TGTGCCAGCAGTTATACAGCCGAAGGAGGCTACGAGCAGTACTTC.

This clonotype was counted only a few times. The chain couples TRBV9 to TRBJ2-4; D uncertain. CDR1 and CDR2 from the germline V gene are SGDLS and YYNGEE. The CDR3 has 10 residues. V was trimmed by 5 bases and J by 7 bases, leaving 4 bases between them. The CDR3 loop reads CASSANIQYF. The DNA for the CDR3 is TGTGCCAGCAGTGCGAACATTCAGTACTTC.

In its sample, this clonotype was seen a few times. The chain is built from TRBV19 and TRBJ2-7; D not certain. Germline V CDR1 and CDR2: LNHDA, SQIVND (reference sequence). V was pared by 4 bases and J by 0 bases, with 10 bases between. This CDR3 has 14 amino acids. As DNA, the CDR3 is TGTGCCAGTAGTAGTCGGGCTCACTCCTACGAGCAGTACTTC. Amino acid sequence: CASSSRAHSYEQYF.

This clonotype was counted at least ten times. J is TRBJ2-1 and V is TRBV2, with TRBD2 matching over 9 bases. The CDR3 spans 14 residues. Germline V gene data show CDR1 as SNHLY and CDR2 as FYNNEI. Trimming took 6 bases from V and 7 from J; bases not matched to a gene: 7. CDR3 nucleotides: TGTGCCAGCAGCCTTCTAGCGGGAAGGAATGAGCAGTTCTTC. Protein sequence: CASSLLAGRNEQFF.

CDR3 DNA: TGTGCCACCAGGGATGACAGGGGGCTAACCGGGGAGCTGTTTTTT. It specifies CATRDDRGLTGELFF. The rearrangement joins TRBV24-1 to TRBJ2-2; 10 bases match TRBD1. CDR3 length equals 15 residues. Germline V gene lookup returns CDR1 KGHDR and CDR2 SFDVKD. V shed 7 bases and J 5 bases; nucleotides not matched to a gene: 6.

In this sample, this clonotype turned up a few times. This chain links TRBV4-1 with TRBJ1-2, with D uncertain. The CDR3 is made up of 14 amino acids. V was cut by 1 base and J by 0 bases, with 6 bases left in between. Germline CDR1 is MGHRA and CDR2 is YSYEKL. The CDR3 loop reads CASSQGGSNYGYTF. CDR3 in DNA: TGCGCCAGCAGCCAAGGGGGTTCTAACTATGGCTACACCTTC.

This chain connects TRBV2 to TRBJ1-4, with a weak D call TRBD1 (5 bases). Germline-derived CDR1 and CDR2 are SNHLY and FYNNEI. Trimming removed 6 bases at V and 4 bases at J, with 9 bases between. The CDR3 is 13 amino acids. CDR3 nucleotides: TGTGCCAGCAGGCGACAGCTTAATGAAAAACTGTTTTTT. This codes for CASRRQLNEKLFF.